These 28 T cell receptor beta chains share one sample of origin, sequenced in a study of cytomegalovirus exposure and HLA in healthy donors. PCR employed 60 Vbeta and 13 Jbeta primers. Clones were sequenced by immunoSEQ multiplex PCR, and TCRdb holds only the in-frame ones, with some missing. This sample carries 150,000 to 200,000 clones, roughly 80% of them seen once, and the ten largest clones take around 2.8%. Material: PBMCs. These receptors were obtained from a woman aged 50 to 60 in good health and CMV-seropositive.

The chain has TRBV18 and TRBJ2-1; D might be TRBD2 (5 bases). The V end lost 3 bases, the J end lost 8 bases, and 11 bases lay between the germline ends. Germline-derived CDR1 and CDR2 are KGHSH and LQKENI. The CDR3 extends over 13 amino acids. The CDR3 DNA is TGTGCCAGCTCACCGAACTCGGACTATGAGCAGTTCTTC. This codes for CASSPNSDYEQFF.

The genes are TRBV18 and TRBJ1-3; the match to TRBD1 covers 10 bases. This CDR3 comprises 16 residues. CDR1 and CDR2 (germline): KGHSH, LQKENI. J gave up 2 bases and V 3 bases, and 4 bases lay outside the gene matches. The chain's CDR3 is CASSPSGTGAGNTIYF. CDR3 DNA sequence: TGTGCCAGCTCACCCTCCGGGACAGGGGCTGGAAACACCATATATTTT.

This clone was recorded once. This chain joins TRBV28 and TRBJ2-3, with a weak D call TRBD2 (6 bases). The CDR3 consists of 14 residues. Trimming shortened V by 3 bases and J by 1 base, and 8 bases separated the two germline ends. Germline assignment: CDR1 MDHEN and CDR2 SYDVKM. DNA of the CDR3: TGTGCCAGCAGTTTTTGGGGGGGCACAGATACGCAGTATTTT. Amino acid sequence: CASSFWGGTDTQYF.

The chain joins TRBV7-2 to TRBJ2-7; 9 bases are a match to TRBD1. The CDR3 contains 14 residues. V gave up 6 bases and J gave up 3 bases; unmatched junction bases: 6. Germline assignment: CDR1 SGHTA and CDR2 FQGNSA. CDR3 region: CASSPDRGFYEQYF. CDR3 nucleotides: TGTGCCAGCAGTCCGGACAGGGGTTTCTACGAGCAGTACTTC.

V and J are TRBV6-6 and TRBJ2-7, with TRBD2 matching 10 bases. Trimming cost V 6 bases and J 7 bases; bases outside gene matches: 12. The germline V gene encodes CDR1 MNHNY and CDR2 SVGAGI (reference sequence). This CDR3 is built from 15 residues. CDR3 in amino acids: CASSPKNSGGREQYF. The CDR3 nucleotides are TGTGCCAGCAGCCCTAAAAATAGCGGGGGGAGGGAGCAGTACTTC.

This chain links TRBV27 with TRBJ2-3; TRBD2 aligns across 13 bases. The J segment lost 6 bases and the V segment lost 8 bases, leaving 5 bases of the junction unmatched. This CDR3 spans 14 amino acids. Per the germline V gene, CDR1 is MNHEY and CDR2 is SMNVEV (reference sequence). The chain's CDR3 is CASLTSGGADTQYF. CDR3 DNA sequence: TGTGCCAGCCTAACTAGCGGGGGGGCGGATACGCAGTATTTT.

The chain combines TRBV7-3 with TRBJ2-6; perhaps TRBD1 as D (6 bases). V was cut by 3 bases and J by 0 bases, with 6 bases left in between. Germline V gene data show CDR1 as SGHTA and CDR2 as FQGTGA. This CDR3 has 15 amino acids. The CDR3 DNA reads as TGTGCCAGCAGCTTGGGACACTCTGGGGCCAACGTCCTGACTTTC. Protein product: CASSLGHSGANVLTF.

The chain combines TRBV6-6 with TRBJ2-1; no firm D call. Germline lookup yields CDR1 MNHNY and CDR2 SVGAGI (reference sequence). The CDR3 is made up of 14 amino acids. Trimming shortened V by 2 bases and J by 0 bases, and 5 bases separated the two germline ends. This chain's CDR3 is CASSYPGSYNEQFF. The CDR3 DNA is TGTGCCAGCAGTTACCCCGGCTCCTACAATGAGCAGTTCTTC.

The chain links TRBV2 to TRBJ1-5; D ambiguous. This CDR3 is built from 15 residues. Germline V gene sequence: CDR1 SNHLY, CDR2 FYNNEI. The V end was cut by 1 base, the J end by 0 bases, with 7 bases between. CDR3 DNA sequence: TGTGCCAGCAGTGAAGACGCGAGTAGCAATCAGCCCCAGCATTTT. Amino acids: CASSEDASSNQPQHF.

The chain employs TRBV6-1 and TRBJ2-1; unclear D gene. CDR1 is MNHNS, CDR2 SASEGT, per germline. CDR3 length: 11 residues. Trimming removed 7 bases at V and 10 bases at J, with 11 bases between. CDR3 nucleotides: TGTGCCAGCACCTCCCCGTTCGAGCAGTTCTTC. Translation gives CASTSPFEQFF.

This chain joins TRBV6-1 and TRBJ1-1; D unresolved. Trimming shortened V by 6 bases and J by 1 base, and 9 bases separated the two germline ends. The CDR3 contains 13 residues. Per the germline V gene, CDR1 is MNHNS and CDR2 is SASEGT. The CDR3 nucleotides are TGTGCCAGCAGCAACCTCGGGAACACTGAAGCTTTCTTT. Translation gives CASSNLGNTEAFF.

The CDR3 region has the DNA TGTGCCAGCAGCGGAGCGAACCAAGAGACCCAGTACTTC. It codes for CASSGANQETQYF. V usage is TRBV7-2 and J usage is TRBJ2-5; D unclear. V shed 5 bases and J shed 0 bases, with 7 bases lying between them. The CDR3 runs to 13 residues. Germline CDR1 SGHTA, CDR2 FQGNSA.

This clone was picked up one time. The chain has TRBV7-2 and TRBJ1-2; TRBD1 aligns across 9 bases. Unmatched junction bases numbered 8, after V lost 4 bases and J lost 5 bases. CDR1 SGHTA and CDR2 FQGNSA come from the germline V gene. This CDR3 region has 15 residues. The chain's CDR3 is CASSSGGGTGYGYTF. CDR3 sequence (DNA): TGTGCCAGCAGCTCCGGGGGGGGGACAGGGTATGGCTACACCTTC.

J is TRBJ1-1 and V is TRBV5-4; the match to TRBD1 covers 12 bases. The length of the CDR3 is 13 residues. Germline trimming cut 4 bases from V and 9 bases from J; bases unmatched to any gene: 4. Germline V gene data show CDR1 as SGHNT and CDR2 as YYREEE (reference sequence). As DNA, the CDR3 is TGTGCCAGCAGCGAGGGGACAGGGGGCAAAGCTTTCTTT. This gives the protein CASSEGTGGKAFF.

This chain uses TRBV5-4 with TRBJ2-1, with TRBD2 matching over 8 bases. The germline V gene has CDR1 SGHNT and CDR2 YYREEE (reference sequence). V gave up 0 bases and J gave up 1 base; unmatched junction bases: 3. This CDR3 has 16 amino acids. CDR3 nucleotides: TGTGCCAGCAGCTTGGCCGGGGGGGGGTCCTACAATGAGCAGTTCTTC. It codes for CASSLAGGGSYNEQFF. Variable domain in full (rest from reference TRBV5-4 and TRBJ2-1): ETGVTQSPTHLIKTRGQQVTLRCSSQSGHNTVSWYQQALGQGPQFIFQYYREEENGRGNFPPRFSGLQFPNYSSELNVNALELDDSALYLCASSLAGGGSYNEQFFGPGTRLTVL.

V and J are TRBV9 and TRBJ2-3, with D tentatively TRBD2 (6 bases). The CDR3 sequence is 15 residues long. Trimming removed 4 bases at V and 2 bases at J, with 14 bases between. From germline, CDR1 is SGDLS and CDR2 YYNGEE. The CDR3 nucleotides are TGTGCCAGCAGCCCCCGACTAGTCCACACAGATACGCAGTATTTT. It translates to CASSPRLVHTDTQYF.

The V gene is TRBV2, the J gene TRBJ1-1; D gene unclear. V was cut by 3 bases and J by 5 bases, with 10 bases left in between. Looked up from germline, CDR1 is SNHLY and CDR2 is FYNNEI. The CDR3 loop spans 13 amino acids. CDR3 sequence reads: CASSDLRETEAFF. CDR3 coding DNA: TGTGCCAGCAGTGACCTCCGGGAGACTGAAGCTTTCTTT.

The V and J genes are TRBV5-4 and TRBJ2-5, with 9 bases identical to TRBD1. The last part of the DNA fits TRBJ2-7 better; the J call may be wrong. The CDR3 totals 15 residues. Germline values: CDR1 SGHNT, CDR2 YYREEE (reference sequence). The CDR3, as DNA: TGTGCCAGCAGCTTGGCGGCGGGACAGGGATTCGAGCAGTACTTC. It encodes CASSLAAGQGFEQYF.

The chain employs TRBV7-2 and TRBJ1-6; no clear D gene. The CDR3 totals 13 residues. Trimming left V 5 bases short and J 7 bases short, with 9 bases between. Germline V gives CDR1 SGHTA, CDR2 FQGNSA. In nucleotides, the CDR3 is TGTGCCAGCAGCGCCTCAGCGAATTCACCCCTCCACTTT. Protein: CASSASANSPLHF.

The CDR3 region is CSVDVIGGATYNEQFF. DNA of the CDR3: TGCAGCGTTGATGTTATCGGGGGGGCCACCTACAATGAGCAGTTCTTC. This chain uses TRBV29-1 with TRBJ2-1; 8 bases align to TRBD2. The CDR3 is 16 amino acids. With 3 bases clipped from V and 2 bases from J, the junction kept 9 bases outside the gene matches. The germline V gene has CDR1 SQVTM and CDR2 ANQGSEA.

V usage is TRBV2 and J usage is TRBJ2-1, with 9 bases matching TRBD1. V dropped 5 bases and J dropped 6; count of bases not matched to a gene: 11. This CDR3 is 16 amino acids long. Germline V CDR1 and CDR2: SNHLY, FYNNEI. CDR3 amino acids: CASSLSGQGKFNEQFF. The CDR3 DNA sequence: TGTGCCAGCAGTCTATCTGGACAGGGGAAGTTCAATGAGCAGTTCTTC.

The chain couples TRBV27 to TRBJ1-4, with 7 bases identical to TRBD1. The CDR3 loop spans 18 amino acids. The V gene end was trimmed by 6 bases and the J gene end by 4 bases; junction bases not matched to a gene: 17. The germline CDR1 and CDR2 sequences are MNHEY and SMNVEV (reference sequence). CDR3 coding DNA: TGTGCCAGCAGACAGGGGAAACTATATGGACAGAGTAATGAAAAACTGTTTTTT. Its translation is CASRQGKLYGQSNEKLFF.

The sample holds a few counts of this clone. The chain couples TRBV6-4 to TRBJ1-1, with D hard to call. This CDR3 region has 14 residues. The V end lost 7 bases, the J end lost 6 bases, and 18 bases lay between the germline ends. The germline gives CDR1 MRHNA, CDR2 SNTAGT. Here the CDR3 reads CASTRLILRPEAFF. CDR3 nucleotides: TGTGCCAGCACTCGACTAATTTTGAGGCCTGAAGCTTTCTTT.

This rearrangement joins TRBV27 to TRBJ1-2; 7 positions match TRBD1. Trimming cost V 6 bases and J 3 bases; bases outside gene matches: 4. This CDR3 is built from 13 residues. Germline V gene sequence: CDR1 MNHEY, CDR2 SMNVEV (reference sequence). CDR3 region: CASRGTAYYGYTF. The CDR3 region has the DNA TGTGCCAGCAGAGGGACAGCTTACTATGGCTACACCTTC.

This chain links TRBV19 with TRBJ1-3; D is unclear. Per the germline V gene, CDR1 is LNHDA and CDR2 is SQIVND (reference sequence). The CDR3 spans 15 residues. Between the trimmed V and J ends, which lost 3 bases and 0 bases, there was a span of 9 bases. This CDR3 reads CASSINILSGNTIYF. CDR3 nucleotides: TGTGCCAGTAGTATCAACATCCTCTCTGGAAACACCATATATTTT.

The genes are TRBV5-1 and TRBJ2-7; 13 bases line up with TRBD2. The junction had 2 bases not matched to a gene; V was cut back by 4 bases and J by 1 base. Germline lookup yields CDR1 SGHRS and CDR2 YFSETQ. This CDR3 is built from 15 residues. CDR3 loop: CASSPTSGGSYEQYF. DNA for the CDR3: TGCGCCAGCAGCCCGACTAGCGGGGGGTCCTACGAGCAGTACTTC.

The V call is TRBV18, the J call TRBJ1-2; 7 positions match TRBD1. Germline CDR1 and CDR2: KGHSH and LQKENI. V shed 5 bases, J shed 6 bases, and the junction held 15 bases outside the gene matches. The CDR3 spans 16 residues. The CDR3 nucleotides read TGTGCCAGCTCAACAAATTCAGGACAGGCCTCGGATGGCTACACCTTC. As protein: CASSTNSGQASDGYTF.

The chain links TRBV28 to TRBJ1-2; a possible D gene is TRBD1 (6 bases). The V gene's germline CDR1 is MDHEN and CDR2 SYDVKM. Between the trimmed V and J ends, which lost 7 bases and 3 bases, there was a span of 18 bases. The CDR3 sequence is 15 residues long. CDR3 coding DNA: TGTGCCAGCAAGGGAGAGGCCAGGGGTGACTATGGCTACACCTTC. Its translation: CASKGEARGDYGYTF.